This TCR beta chain was observed in a study of cytomegalovirus exposure and HLA in healthy donors (dated 2017 in TCRdb). In terms of the full investigation: According to an earlier analysis of a few hundred of the donors, about 190 million T cells yielded some 120 million unique TCR beta sequences and 250 to 350 Gb of sequence data. Rather than drawing on any new phenotypic data, the later analysis identified candidate immune exposures from TCR beta sequences and the way those sequences occurred across donors. Around 300 gigabases of sequencing data and roughly 90 million unique TCR sequences were included in an early release covering around 600 HLA-typed donors. The study was designed to test whether signatures of past pathogen exposure could be identified by cataloging public T cell receptors. Typing coverage differed by locus: A, B, C, DRB1 and DQB1 were typed in roughly 620-630 donors, DQA1 in 522, DPA1 in some 600, and DPB1 in about 450. Every discovery cohort repertoire had been produced on one sequencing platform. Five DR-DQ haplotypes were handled as single units for association and clustering, since linkage in the cohort was strong. Using immunosequencing, the study profiled T cell repertoires from 550 to 750 subjects and related those repertoires to cytomegalovirus serostatus. Donor age, sex, ethnicity and CMV serostatus were compiled alongside the repertoire data. A separate validation cohort of over 95 different subjects was used in addition to the 666-subject first cohort. An earlier analysis of fewer than 700 of the donors applied high-throughput TCR beta sequencing to assess whether each TCR beta V gene segment acted as functional or pseudogenic. Among roughly 400 genotyped donors of the cohort, an average of 235,054 unique TCR beta nucleotide sequences were sequenced per donor, roughly 18% of them non-productive. In a later analysis, previously published TCR beta repertoires from 600 to 850 donors were re-analyzed and high-resolution HLA genotyping was added so that TCR occurrence patterns could be studied. To predict cytomegalovirus infection status, the study brought together high-throughput TCR immunosequencing, statistical association of individual TCRs with disease status, and machine learning. Both class I and class II loci were covered by HLA typing, at four-digit resolution. The genetic ancestry cluster associated with self-reported Caucasian donors included roughly 84% of the roughly 400 genotyped donors. In a later genetic analysis, genome-wide SNP genotypes for about 60% of the 666 donors were used, and that subset was treated as a discovery cohort.

Broad study findings and their caveats: A further reported finding was that TCR beta sequences accurately predicted the HLA-A and HLA-B alleles for most subjects in the first cohort. It was suggested by the authors that the approach could potentially be generalized to other disease states and immunological phenotypes. In an earlier analysis of some 640 of the donors, most TCR beta V segments were observed in productive rearrangements about 90% or about 30% of the time, broadly matching IMGT annotations. A later analysis reported that several top co-occurrence clusters appeared linked to parvovirus B19, influenza, CMV and Epstein-Barr virus. According to a later analysis, most CMV-associated TCR beta chains appeared to be HLA-restricted, and the HLA associations seemed to be driven largely by CMV exposure. For the cohort, immune exposure information was limited to CMV serostatus. A cluster of highly shared sequence variants was judged likely to represent a technical artifact of the sequencing pipeline. In the study, about 150 TCR beta chains were listed as associated with cytomegalovirus. Specific HLA alleles were associated with 15,000 to 20,000 TCR beta sequences at a false discovery rate of 0.05 in a later analysis. Some IMGT-functional V segments, including TRBV6-2 and TRBV6-3, could not be distinguished by the 87-base-pair reads and were therefore excluded. Linkage disequilibrium might explain the correlated functional status among segregating V segments, but an unknown experimental factor could not be excluded. Because some donors lacked HLA typing at each locus, the association tests relied only on the typed subset. The earlier analysis of 587 of the donors excluded roughly 17 rarely observed V segments, including chromosome 9 orphons, because counts were too low. Most TCR sequences were seen in very few donors, while some public TCRs were found in many individuals. Compared with the roughly 710-donor mean, donors in an Asian-associated ancestry cluster had fewer N-insertions in productive TCRs, according to a later genetic analysis. In vitro tests confirmed that three of the cytomegalovirus-associated TCR beta chains recognize cytomegalovirus antigens. Presence/absence analyses assumed roughly uniform sequencing depth across donors, an assumption that may not hold. The cohort was sequenced for TCR beta chains only, and without alpha or paired-chain data the features that could be detected were limited. The classifier was reported to diagnose cytomegalovirus status with high specificity and sensitivity in both the original and validation cohorts. In a later analysis, the rate of TCR association differed among HLA loci, with DRB1 alleles having the most associated TCRs and HLA-C alleles having the fewest. Compared with equally common non-associated chains, HLA-associated TCR beta chains in a later analysis were more clonally expanded and had lower generation probabilities. In a later genetic analysis, a missense DCLRE1C variant was associated with V-gene and J-gene trimming of TCR beta chains, and the association was replicated in an independent cohort. Assigning TCR associations to individual alleles was difficult when HLA alleles, especially DR and DQ, strongly co-occurred.

In regard to this clone: This clone's antigen is unknown. Within one base of it there is no much larger clone, and no base qualities were kept.

Reading from cysteine to phenylalanine, the CDR3 counts 12 amino acids. The DNA shown is the 36-base CDR3, in frame from base 1. CDR1 is given as SGHTA and CDR2 as FQGNSA, both from the germline V gene. Libraries were built with the immunoSEQ multiplex PCR assay. A mixture of 60 forward primers for TCR Vbeta segments and 13 reverse primers for TCR Jbeta segments was used in the multiplex PCR. A multiplex PCR assay on genomic DNA amplified the CDR3 region of rearranged TCR beta genes. The Illumina HiSeq System was used to sequence the amplified TCR beta libraries as 87-base-pair reads. From the authors' description of their analysis: A later analysis counted tens of millions of unique TCR beta chains across the 500 to 850 repertoires, and around 9.9 million of these chains were shared by at least two donors. Raw reads were error-corrected and collapsed into unique sequences with a nearest-neighbor algorithm that merged closely related sequences to remove PCR and sequencing errors. Alignment of CDR3 sequences to IMGT reference sequences was used to assign V, D and J gene segments. For a sequence to be retained, a match of at least six nucleotides to both a V gene segment and a J gene segment was required. Rearrangements were called productive when the CDR3 lacked stop codons and stayed in frame with V and J; all others were non-productive. Following IMGT convention, CDR3 was defined as the stretch from the second conserved V-encoded cysteine up to the conserved J-encoded phenylalanine. In an earlier analysis of more than 550 of the donors, sequences lacking an unambiguous match to a single V gene segment were excluded. An earlier analysis of 587 of the donors classified V segments as functional when productive rearrangements were above 56.7% and as segregating when the standard deviation between donors was above 5%. A statistical classification framework was developed to diagnose cytomegalovirus status using the catalog of TCR beta chain sequences. In a later analysis, V and J genes were assigned by comparing TCR nucleotide sequences against IMGT/GENE-DB human TR gene sequences. A later analysis assigned CDR3 sequences and most-parsimonious VDJ recombination scenarios with the TCRdist pipeline. In a later analysis, each TCR beta chain was defined by its CDR3 amino acid sequence together with its V-gene family, and reads lacking a unique V-gene family were excluded. In a later analysis, 500 to 650 highly shared, low-generation-probability nucleotide sequences were removed to address suspected cross-contamination and a sequencing artifact. For each public chain, a later analysis derived a clonal expansion index from normalized ranks of inferred template counts within each repertoire. In a later analysis, generation probabilities were computed using a VDJ recombination model fitted to out-of-frame rearrangements, and the results were checked against IGoR. Hypergeometric tests were used in a later analysis to score TCR-TCR, TCR-HLA and TCR-CMV co-occurrence, with a repertoire-size bias correction applied to the TCR pairs. In a later analysis, false discovery rates were estimated by permuting HLA or CMV assignments 20 times. In a later analysis, co-occurring TCRs were grouped using DBSCAN, with TCRdist sequence similarity added in when clustering inside HLA-allele-positive subsets. Co-occurrence clustering excluded repertoires with fewer than 30,000 or more than 120,000 public chains, plus five with anomalous nucleotide sharing. Not all clones reach the TCRdb copy of this immuneACCESS table, which keeps in-frame sequences only. Checked studies attribute under half of the gap to unresolved V genes and leave the rest unexplained. V and J calls and clone size are those listed in that table; D and trimming were worked out from the DNA. The sample table records fewer than 250,000 clones; about four fifths of these occur just once. The ten most abundant clones make up over 4% of the sample.

In total, approximately 700 healthy bone marrow donors made up the cohort. At the time of sampling, every cohort member was nominally healthy, though immune exposures that went unrecorded were likely present. The donor was CMV seropositive and was included in the group of approximately 310 seropositive cohort members. Every donor gave a peripheral blood sample, and the peripheral blood mononuclear cells from that sample were used for TCR beta sequencing. Genomic DNA extraction from the blood cell samples was performed with the Qiagen DNeasy Blood Extraction Kit. Input material: PBMCs. The source of this sequence is a man aged 25-45 years in good health and CMV-seropositive. The chain joins TRBV7-2 to TRBJ1-1, and the D gene may be TRBD1, 6 bases matching. The base sequence is TGTGCAGCGGGGGCAGGGGCCACTGAAGCTTTCTTT. Its translation is CAAGAGATEAFF. Supplemented by the reference TRBV7-2 and TRBJ1-1 proteins around the CDR3, the complete variable domain is GAGVSQSPSNKVTEKGKDVELRCDPISGHTALYWYRQSLGQGLEFLIYFQGNSAPDKSGLPSDRFSAERTGGSVSTLTIQRTQQEDSAVYLCAAGAGATEAFFGQGTRLTVV.